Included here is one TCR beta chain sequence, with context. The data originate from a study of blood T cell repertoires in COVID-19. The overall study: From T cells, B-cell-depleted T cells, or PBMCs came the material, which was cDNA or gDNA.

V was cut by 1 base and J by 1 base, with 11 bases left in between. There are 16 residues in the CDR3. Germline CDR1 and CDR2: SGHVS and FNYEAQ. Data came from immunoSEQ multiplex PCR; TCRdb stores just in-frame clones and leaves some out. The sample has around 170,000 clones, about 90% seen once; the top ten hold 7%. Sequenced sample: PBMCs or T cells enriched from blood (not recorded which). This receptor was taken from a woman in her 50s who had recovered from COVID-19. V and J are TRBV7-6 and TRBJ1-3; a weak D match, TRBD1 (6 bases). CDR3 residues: CASSLGTRGSGNTIYF. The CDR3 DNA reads TGTGCCAGCAGCTTAGGCACGAGGGGGTCTGGAAACACCATATATTTT.